Sequencing of this T cell receptor beta chain was carried out in a study of blood T cell repertoires in COVID-19. Residents of about 25 US areas, aged roughly 18 to 89 years, made up the participants. The V end was cut by 6 bases, the J end by 0 bases, with 11 bases between. Germline CDR1 MNHEY, CDR2 SVGAGI. The CDR3 extends over 14 amino acids. Clones were sequenced by immunoSEQ multiplex PCR, and TCRdb holds only the in-frame ones, with some missing. The table lists approximately 440,000 clones, roughly 91% of them singletons, with about 0.6% in the top ten. The sequencing sample was made of PBMCs or T cells enriched from blood (not recorded which). This chain links TRBV6-5 with TRBJ1-1; D call uncertain. The source of this sequence is a man aged 18-30 years who had recovered from COVID-19. DNA of the CDR3: TGTGCCAGCAGCTTACAGCCCTTGAACACTGAAGCTTTCTTT. Translated, it gives CASSLQPLNTEAFF.